This paragraph covers one TCR beta chain sequence. One end of the junction fails to match germline, which may point to a read error. The sample originates from a study of blood T cells in healthy people across ages. Together with a sample-barcoded 5' primer, a J-beta primer mix was included in a second PCR lasting about 7 to 11 cycles. TCRdb analysed the 5' RACE reads with MiXCR anew, one entry per CDR3 protein. The sample lists 800,000 to 950,000 distinct CDR3 sequences, just under 30% seen once, with about 10% in the top ten. The V gene's germline CDR1 is MDHEN and CDR2 SYDVKM. The CDR3 runs 13 residues. The sample was also linked to a second study, of T cells of mothers and their children. From that second work: Three healthy Caucasian mothers, along with their six children, served as the donors.

The receptor comes from a woman between 40 and 55 years old in good health. The material sequenced was blood. The chain employs TRBV28 and TRBJ1-2; TRBD1 might be the D (5 bases). CDR3 protein: CASSRVGNYGHTF. Here the CDR3 DNA reads TGTGCCAGCTCCAGGGTGGGCAACTATGGCCACACCTTC.